This TCR beta chain was captured by sequencing in a study of T cells in Graves' hyperthyroidism and ophthalmopathy. The CDR3 is made up of 13 amino acids. Trimming took off 5 bases at V and 6 bases at J, with 11 bases between the two ends. The V gene's germline CDR1 is MNHEY and CDR2 SMNVEV (reference sequence). It was RNA transcripts that yielded the amplified TCR beta CDR3 regions. First-round RT-PCR targeting the TCR CDR3 was performed with the HTBI primer set. One entry per CDR3 protein, called by TCRdb with MiXCR from the multiplex PCR reads. The data show 250,000 to 300,000 distinct CDR3 sequences, roughly 15% seen once.

The genes are TRBV27 and TRBJ1-5, with D possibly matching TRBD1 (5 bases). This clonotype was obtained from a woman aged 40-49 years with Graves' hyperthyroidism. Sequences were obtained from blood. The CDR3 nucleotides are TGTGCCAGCAGTCCGAGGGGTTTTCAGCCCCAGCATTTT. It codes for CASSPRGFQPQHF.